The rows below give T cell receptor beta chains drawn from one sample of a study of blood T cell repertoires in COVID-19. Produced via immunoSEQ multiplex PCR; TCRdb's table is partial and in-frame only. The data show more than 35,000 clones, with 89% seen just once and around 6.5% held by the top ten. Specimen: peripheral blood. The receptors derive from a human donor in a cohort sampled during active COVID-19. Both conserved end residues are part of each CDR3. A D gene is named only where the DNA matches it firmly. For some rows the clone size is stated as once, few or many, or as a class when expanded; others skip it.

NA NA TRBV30 CAWIRDTGNTIYF
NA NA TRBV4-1 CASSQDSQGTNYEQYF
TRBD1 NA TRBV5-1 CASSLAGTGGEKLFF
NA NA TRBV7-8 CASSHQRPGGFPAFESYEQYF
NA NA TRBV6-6 CASSLSHPEYLDTEAFF
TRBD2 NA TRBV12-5 CASGLVLAGGETQYF
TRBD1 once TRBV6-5 CASSWDRLTYEQYF
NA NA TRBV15 CATSRAGTFEGYEQYF
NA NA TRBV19 CASSIDPEWPPGSYNEQFF
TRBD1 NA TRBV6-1 CASSEGGQGAVGYTF
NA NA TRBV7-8 CASSRAGAVYSPLHF
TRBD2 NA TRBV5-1 CATSILSGGYYEQYF
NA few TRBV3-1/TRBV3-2 CASSQGQFNQPQHF
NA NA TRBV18 CASSSLLGEAFF
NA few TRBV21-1 CASSMGQGDQPQHF
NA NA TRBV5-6 CASSSEDKPNTGELFF
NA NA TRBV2 CASSENGGAGNTIYF
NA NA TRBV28 CASSLDKGRETQYF
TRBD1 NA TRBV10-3 CAIRGQGAGYEQYF
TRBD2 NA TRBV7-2 CASSSYFSGGTTDTQYF
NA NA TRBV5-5 CASSLIGELWRDTQYF
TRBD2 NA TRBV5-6 CASSFGGRASYEQYF
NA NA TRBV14 CASSQVSLYYGYTF
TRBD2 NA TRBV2 CASTSGGGYNEQFF
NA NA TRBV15 CATSRGLLETGELFF
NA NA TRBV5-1 CASSLGAGAPGTQYF
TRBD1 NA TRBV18 CASSPMDRDSPLHF
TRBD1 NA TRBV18 CASSPPKKKDRASDTQYF
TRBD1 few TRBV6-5 CASTTQGKPQHF
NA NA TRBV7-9 CASSLGRGYYEQYF
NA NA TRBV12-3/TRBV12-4 CASSLGGPGELFF
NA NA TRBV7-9 CASSKGDASEKLFF
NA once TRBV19 CASGLYLVSEQYF
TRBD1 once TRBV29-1 CSVVQGAGETQYF
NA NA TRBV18 CASSPWEDGYTF
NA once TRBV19 CASSDTGATNEKLFF
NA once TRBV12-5 CASGLTGETQYF
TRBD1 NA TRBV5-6 CASSLARDRGYQPQHF
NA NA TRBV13 CASSLRGGNQPQHF
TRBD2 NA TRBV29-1 CSLIRGGETQYF
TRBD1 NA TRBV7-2 CASSPYPGQDYGYTF
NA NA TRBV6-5 CASGDISRNTQYF
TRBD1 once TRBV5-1 CASSSGTGGGALTEAFF
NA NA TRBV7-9 CASSLQRAGYTEAFF
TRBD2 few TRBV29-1 CSVGDYYNEQFF
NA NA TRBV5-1 CASSFGQLKEIQYF
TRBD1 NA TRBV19 CASSRQGGYGYTF
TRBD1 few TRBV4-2 CASSPTMAGTGKAYEQYF
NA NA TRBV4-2 CASSQDEGLRYEQYF
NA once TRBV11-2 CASSLGAGLVNEQFF
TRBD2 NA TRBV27 CASSLIGLAGAQFF
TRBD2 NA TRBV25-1 CASSVSGMRQFF
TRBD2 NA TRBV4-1 CASSQGERGSYNEQFF